This record looks at one TCR beta chain sequence and its context. The antigen is undetermined. The source of the sample is a study of T cells after yellow fever vaccination. Findings and caveats of the study: Primary-vaccination clones mostly resurfaced post-booster (less than 98% CD4, approximately 87% CD8).

The study made its TCR cDNA through 5'RACE template switching. That step introduced a universal primer site along with UMIs. TCRdb re-called the 5' RACE reads through MiXCR, storing one row per CDR3 protein. The data contain under 550,000 distinct CDR3 sequences, roughly 22% of them singletons. CDR1 is MNHEY and CDR2 is SVGEGT in the germline V gene. The CDR3 sequence is 13 residues long. Trimming removed 2 bases from V and 7 bases from J, with 9 bases in between. Source: PBMCs, taken around 3 weeks after the first yellow fever vaccination. This receptor was obtained from a man in his late teens or twenties who received the YFV17D yellow fever vaccine. The J gene is TRBJ1-5, the V gene TRBV6-2 or TRBV6-3; D perhaps matches TRBD1 (5 bases). CDR3 in amino acids: CASSYRGGQPQHF. The CDR3 bases are TGTGCCAGCAGTTACAGGGGAGGGCAGCCCCAGCATTTT.